This is a list of T cell receptor beta chains from one sample in a study of T cell responses to AZD1222 COVID-19 vaccine. TCRdb's copy holds only in-frame clones and misses some; the assay was immunoSEQ multiplex PCR. The sample shows some 96,000 clones, about 88% of them seen only once. Sample: peripheral blood, taken on day 0 of AZD1222 vaccination. The source of these receptors is an adult in good health. Each CDR3 is given with its conserved first and last residue.

v_call cdr3_aa
TRBV24-1 CATSDRQGALGDQPQHF
TRBV30 CAWSDGNGSNQPQHF
TRBV28 CASLKSSGNTIYF
TRBV7-8 CASSSAWTGDYEQYF
TRBV7-8 CASSLPRAGGRSSYEQYF
TRBV27 CASRSTALAKNIQYF
TRBV5-1 CASSWRGDPGELFF
TRBV7-2 CASSLDPETRGSYEQYF
TRBV19 CASSQDRASNQPQHF
TRBV28 CASSPDGQGSYEQYF
TRBV18 CASSPPGQVEKLFF
TRBV6-4 CASSALAGASAPGELFF
TRBV5-6 CASSLGGDVSFF
TRBV4-2 CASSQEDPRANEQFF
TRBV27 CASSRQVSTDTQYF
TRBV6-6 CASIGLDSYNEQFF
TRBV30 CAWKGPERDVGEQYF
TRBV9 CASSVTGGQETQYF
TRBV29-1 CSVVPSGRSPGTQYF
TRBV19 CASKGRGGTGELFF
TRBV10-3 CAISESHGYSNQPQHF
TRBV11-3 CASSSVGTRGTDTQYF
TRBV6-5 CASSLWGGELFF
TRBV7-8 CASSLVYPGSNYGYTF
TRBV2 CASSELGPGTQYF
TRBV5-6 CASSLIGQGQETQYF
TRBV19 CASSPRGGGPHGYTF
TRBV5-1 CASSLGLGEQPQHF
TRBV7-8 CASSLRGLVYNEQFF
TRBV5-1 CASSLEGALYGYTF
TRBV21-1 CASRVGGGVEQFF
TRBV19 CASSPDIRNQPQHF
TRBV4-3 CASSQSTTEFYGYTF
TRBV7-9 CASSLRPPRVGTLNEKLFF
TRBV24-1 CATADSYSNQPQHF
TRBV19 CASSIALGSLNEQYF
TRBV7-8 CASSLAGGNSGYTF
TRBV20-1 CSARVEETQYF
TRBV3-1/TRBV3-2 CARENTEAFF
TRBV27 CASSLSWGLSNQPQHF
TRBV7-2 CASSLQGGLIGYTF
TRBV30 CAWSTASGLVYEQYF
TRBV18 CASSPDVDEQFF
TRBV10-3 CAISGREGDEQYF
TRBV28 CASIPSTFSGRAESEQFF